This T cell receptor (beta chain) was captured by sequencing in a study of T cells in Graves' hyperthyroidism and ophthalmopathy. Study observations and caveats: Clonotypes that were expanded in thyroid above 0.001 mostly appeared in blood too.

The CDR3 extends over 14 amino acids. Germline lookup yields CDR1 DFQATT and CDR2 SNEGSKA (reference sequence). With 4 bases clipped from V and 6 bases from J, the junction kept 8 bases outside the gene matches. Exclusion of a patient resulted from uncontrolled infection, other autoimmune disease, pregnancy or lactation. Amplified regions were TCR beta CDR3 sequences from RNA transcripts. The HTBI primer set drove a first-round RT-PCR of the TCR CDR3. TCRdb redid the calling of the multiplex PCR reads with MiXCR, one entry per CDR3 protein. This table holds hundreds of thousands of distinct CDR3 sequences, 20% to 25% found once. Worth noting for this clonotype: Its target is unknown.

Sequenced material: blood. The J gene is TRBJ2-5, the V gene TRBV20-1; 10 positions match TRBD1. This sequence originates from a man in his thirties or forties with Graves' ophthalmopathy. The CDR3 is CSAIRDRGSKTQYF. Written as DNA, the CDR3 is TGCAGTGCTATCCGGGACAGGGGATCAAAGACCCAGTACTTC.